This T cell receptor (beta chain) was obtained from a study of cytomegalovirus exposure and HLA in healthy donors. Whole-study results and caveats: Most TCR sequences were rare, but some public TCRs occurred in many donors. Information on immune exposure was restricted to one variable (CMV serostatus). 16,951 TCR beta sequences were associated with HLA alleles at 0.05 false discovery rate in a later analysis.

As concerns this clone: The target antigen is unknown.

V lost 4 bases and J lost 0, with 7 bases in between. Germline CDR1 SQVTM, CDR2 ANQGSEA. The CDR3 consists of 12 residues. The study ran its PCR with 60 Vbeta and 13 Jbeta primers. Libraries were prepared by immunoSEQ multiplex PCR; TCRdb keeps only in-frame clonotypes and omits some of them. This table lists 130,000 or so clones. The chain uses TRBV29-1 and TRBJ2-7; D remains unclear. This clonotype originated in an older woman in good health and CMV-seronegative. The specimen was PBMCs. The CDR3: CSVGASSYEQYF. The CDR3 nucleotides are TGCAGCGTTGGCGCAAGCTCCTACGAGCAGTACTTC.